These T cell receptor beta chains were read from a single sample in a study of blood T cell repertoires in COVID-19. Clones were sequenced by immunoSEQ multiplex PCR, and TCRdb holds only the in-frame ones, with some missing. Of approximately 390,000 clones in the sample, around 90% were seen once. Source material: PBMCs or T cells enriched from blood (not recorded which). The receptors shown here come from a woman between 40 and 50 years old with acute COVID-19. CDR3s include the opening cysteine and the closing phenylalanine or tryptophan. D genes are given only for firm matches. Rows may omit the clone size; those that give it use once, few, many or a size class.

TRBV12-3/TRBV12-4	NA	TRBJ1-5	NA	CASSLGQQPQHF	TGTGCCAGCAGCCTAGGACAGCAGCCCCAGCATTTT
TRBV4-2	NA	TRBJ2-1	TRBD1	CASSQQTTGQVILNEQFF	TGTGCCAGCAGCCAACAGACCACCGGACAGGTCATACTTAATGAGCAGTTCTTC
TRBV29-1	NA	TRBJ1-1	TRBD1	CSVGAGGEAFF	TGCAGCGTTGGGGCAGGGGGTGAAGCTTTCTTT
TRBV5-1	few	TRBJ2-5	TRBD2	CASTVWGGQETQYF	TGCGCCAGCACCGTGTGGGGGGGCCAAGAGACCCAGTACTTC
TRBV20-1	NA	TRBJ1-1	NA	CSASPGLGTEAFF	TGCAGTGCTAGTCCCGGCCTAGGCACTGAAGCTTTCTTT
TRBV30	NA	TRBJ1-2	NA	CAWRDPRTGGYTF	TGTGCCTGGAGGGACCCTAGGACTGGCGGCTACACCTTC
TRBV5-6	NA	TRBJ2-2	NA	CASSLPSNTGELFF	TGTGCCAGCAGCTTGCCTTCTAACACCGGGGAGCTGTTTTTT
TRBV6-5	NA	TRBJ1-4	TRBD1	CASRLQGINEKLFF	TGTGCCAGCAGGCTACAGGGGATTAATGAAAAACTGTTTTTT
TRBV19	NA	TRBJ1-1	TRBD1	CASSKGTGKLNTEAFF	TGTGCCAGTAGTAAAGGGACAGGGAAACTGAACACTGAAGCTTTCTTT
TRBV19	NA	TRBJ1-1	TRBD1	CASDRENTEAFF	TGTGCCAGCGACAGGGAGAACACTGAAGCTTTCTTT
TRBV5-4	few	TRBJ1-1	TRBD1	CASRQGEGPEAFF	TGTGCCAGCAGACAGGGGGAAGGGCCTGAAGCTTTCTTT
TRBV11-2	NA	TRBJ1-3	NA	CASSLQVNSGNTIYF	TGTGCCAGCAGCTTACAGGTCAACTCTGGAAACACCATATATTTT
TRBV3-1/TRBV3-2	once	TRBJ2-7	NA	CASSQLAVPYEQYF	TGTGCCAGCAGCCAATTAGCTGTCCCCTACGAGCAGTACTTC
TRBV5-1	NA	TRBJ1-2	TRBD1	CASKMGQRIWGGYTF	TGCGCCAGCAAAATGGGACAGCGAATTTGGGGAGGCTACACCTTC
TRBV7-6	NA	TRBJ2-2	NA	CASSPLGRAGELFF	TGTGCCAGCAGCCCCCTCGGCAGGGCCGGGGAGCTGTTTTTT
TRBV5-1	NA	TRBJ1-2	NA	CASSGGVSYGYTF	TGCGCCAGCAGCGGCGGGGTCTCCTATGGCTACACCTTC
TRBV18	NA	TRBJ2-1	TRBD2	CASSQTSGGSDEQFF	TGTGCCAGCTCACAAACTAGCGGGGGTAGCGATGAGCAGTTCTTC
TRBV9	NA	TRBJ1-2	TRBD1	CASSVGTGFGYTF	TGTGCCAGCAGCGTAGGGACAGGGTTTGGCTACACCTTC
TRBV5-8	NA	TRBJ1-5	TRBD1	CASKDRNQPQHF	TGTGCCAGCAAGGACAGGAATCAGCCCCAGCATTTT
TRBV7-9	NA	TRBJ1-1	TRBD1	CASSLNRGNTEAFF	TGTGCCAGCAGCTTAAACAGGGGGAACACTGAAGCTTTCTTT
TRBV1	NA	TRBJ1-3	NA	CTSSVPGDGNTIYF	TGCACCAGCAGCGTACCAGGGGATGGAAACACCATATATTTT
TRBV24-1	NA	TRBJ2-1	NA	CATQGASSYNEQFF	TGTGCCACCCAAGGGGCCAGCTCCTACAATGAGCAGTTCTTC
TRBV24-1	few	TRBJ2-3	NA	CATSDSLATQYF	TGTGCCACCAGTGATTCGTTAGCGACGCAGTATTTT
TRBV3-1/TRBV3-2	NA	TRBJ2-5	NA	CASGGARETQYF	TGTGCCAGCGGGGGGGCCCGGGAGACCCAGTACTTC
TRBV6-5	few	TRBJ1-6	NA	CASSLQGGGSPLHF	TGTGCCAGCAGTCTGCAAGGGGGGGGATCACCCCTCCACTTT
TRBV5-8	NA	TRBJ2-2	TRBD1	CASSQTPGQGIANTGELFF	TGTGCCAGCAGCCAGACTCCGGGACAGGGAATCGCGAACACCGGGGAGCTGTTTTTT
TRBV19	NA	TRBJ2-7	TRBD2	CASRPFGTSGGDEQYF	TGTGCCAGTAGACCCTTCGGGACTAGCGGGGGAGACGAGCAGTACTTC
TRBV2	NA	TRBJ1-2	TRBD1	CASRSTGVPPNYGYTF	TGTGCCAGCAGGTCCACAGGGGTCCCTCCTAACTATGGCTACACCTTC
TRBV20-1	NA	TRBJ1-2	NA	CSASSGYGYTF	TGCAGTGCTAGCTCAGGGTACGGCTACACCTTC
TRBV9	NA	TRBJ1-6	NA	CASRGPGDGSPLHF	TGTGCCAGCAGAGGCCCGGGGGACGGTTCACCCCTCCACTTT
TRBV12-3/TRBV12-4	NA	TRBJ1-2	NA	CASSESLFYGYTF	TGTGCCAGCAGTGAAAGCCTGTTCTATGGCTACACCTTC
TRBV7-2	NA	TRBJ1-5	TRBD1	CASSPDRARHQPQHF	TGTGCCAGCAGCCCGGACAGGGCGAGACATCAGCCCCAGCATTTT
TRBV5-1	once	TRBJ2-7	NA	CASSLSATGTYEQYF	TGCGCCAGCAGCTTGTCAGCGACGGGGACCTACGAGCAGTACTTC
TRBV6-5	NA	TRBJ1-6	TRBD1	CASSWQGGLYSPLHF	TGTGCCAGCAGTTGGCAGGGGGGATTATATTCACCCCTCCACTTT
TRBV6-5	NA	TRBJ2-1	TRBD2	CASKEAGGYNEQFF	TGTGCCAGCAAAGAGGCGGGGGGCTACAATGAGCAGTTCTTC
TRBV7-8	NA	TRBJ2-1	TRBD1	CASSLQGAEAYNEQFF	TGTGCCAGCAGCTTACAGGGGGCCGAGGCCTACAATGAGCAGTTCTTC
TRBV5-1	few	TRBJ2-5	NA	CASSLVADTQETQYF	TGCGCCAGCAGCTTGGTCGCTGACACCCAAGAGACCCAGTACTTC
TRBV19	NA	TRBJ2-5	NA	CASSISAGGPGETQYF	TGTGCCAGTAGTATTTCGGCAGGGGGGCCGGGGGAGACCCAGTACTTC
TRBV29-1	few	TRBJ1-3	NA	CSVGTGNTIYF	TGCAGCGTCGGGACAGGAAACACCATATATTTT
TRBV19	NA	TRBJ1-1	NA	CASSGGGTEAFF	TGTGCCAGTAGTGGGGGGGGCACTGAAGCTTTCTTT
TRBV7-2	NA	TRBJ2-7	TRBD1	CASSPQQGDEQYF	TGTGCCAGCAGCCCTCAACAGGGGGACGAGCAGTACTTC
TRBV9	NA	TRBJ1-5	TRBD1	CASSVGTGGSNQPQHF	TGTGCCAGCAGCGTAGGGACAGGAGGAAGCAATCAGCCCCAGCATTTT
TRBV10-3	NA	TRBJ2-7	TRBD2	CAISESLAAFYEQYF	TGTGCCATCAGTGAGAGCCTAGCGGCGTTCTACGAGCAGTACTTC
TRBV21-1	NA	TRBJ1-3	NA	CASRGSQGFSGNTIYF	TGTGCCAGCAGGGGCTCTCAGGGATTCTCTGGAAACACCATATATTTT
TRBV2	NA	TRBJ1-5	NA	CASSVDSSNQPQHF	TGTGCCAGCAGTGTTGACAGCAGCAATCAGCCCCAGCATTTT
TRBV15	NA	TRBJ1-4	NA	CATSRDRATNEKLFF	TGTGCCACCAGCAGAGACCGAGCAACTAATGAAAAACTGTTTTTT
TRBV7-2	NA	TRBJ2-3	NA	CASSLMGRSTDTQYF	TGTGCCAGCAGCCTAATGGGCCGGAGCACAGATACGCAGTATTTT
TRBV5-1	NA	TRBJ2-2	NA	CASSPLPTGSNTGELFF	TGCGCCAGCAGCCCCCTTCCGACAGGTTCGAACACCGGGGAGCTGTTTTTT
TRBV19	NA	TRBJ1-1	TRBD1	CASSQGAHTEAFF	TGTGCCAGTTCACAGGGGGCGCACACTGAAGCTTTCTTT
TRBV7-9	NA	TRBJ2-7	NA	CASTSGPYEQYF	TGTGCCAGCACCTCAGGTCCCTACGAGCAGTACTTC
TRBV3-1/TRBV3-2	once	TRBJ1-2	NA	CASSPGGTIHYGYTF	TGTGCCAGCAGCCCCGGGGGTACTATTCACTATGGCTACACCTTC
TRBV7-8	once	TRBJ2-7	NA	CASSPSRYEQYF	TGTGCCAGCAGCCCCTCTCGCTACGAGCAGTACTTC
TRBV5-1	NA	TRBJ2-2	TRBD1	CASSLKPGQVDTGELFF	TGCGCCAGCAGCTTGAAACCGGGACAGGTGGATACCGGGGAGCTGTTTTTT
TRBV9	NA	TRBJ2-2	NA	CASSPGLGGSTGELFF	TGTGCCAGCAGCCCGGGACTTGGGGGAAGCACCGGGGAGCTGTTTTTT
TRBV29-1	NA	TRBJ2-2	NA	CSVDGSGTGELFF	TGCAGCGTTGACGGTTCAGGGACCGGGGAGCTGTTTTTT